This T cell receptor beta chain was captured by sequencing in a study of CD8+ T cells in alopecia areata. Across the study: Tofacitinib continued for 6 to 18 months and was then withheld for 6 months. Study-level points and caveats: In scalp, tofacitinib significantly decreased clonality and expanded CD8+ clones among the top 100.

Regarding this clone: Antigen specificity is unknown. A much larger clone differs from this one at a single base, so this may be a read error.

After isolation, RNA underwent reverse transcription to generate cDNA as the sequencing template. The repertoire was sequenced with immunoSEQ multiplex PCR; TCRdb's copy has only in-frame clones and lacks some. The sample holds over 95,000 clones, about 58% seen once. The treatment is: oral pan-JAK inhibitor, 5-10 mg twice daily. Collection of lesional scalp punch biopsies and peripheral blood was performed in alopecia areata patients. PBMC-derived CD4+ and CD8+ T cells were sorted. Germline V CDR1 and CDR2: MNHEY, SVGAGI. Trimming took 5 bases from V and 3 from J; bases not matched to a gene: 4. The CDR3 spans 15 residues.

The chain couples TRBV6-5 to TRBJ2-3; the match to TRBD2 covers 11 bases. Sequenced here: CD8+ T cells sorted from blood, sampled at week 4, from a patient treated with tofacitinib. The origin of this receptor is a human donor with alopecia areata. CDR3 amino acids: CASSAGTSGTDTQYF. The CDR3 region has the DNA TGTGCCAGCAGTGCCGGGACTAGCGGAACAGATACGCAGTATTTT.